These T cell receptor beta chains were read from a single sample in a study of OX40 agonist ivuxolimab in advanced cancers. Here immunoSEQ multiplex PCR was the method, and the copy in TCRdb shows in-frame clones only, minus some. The data show under 65,000 clones, approximately 81% seen once. The source was CD4+ or CD8+ T cells sorted from blood, collected in a trial of the OX40 agonist ivuxolimab. The receptors come from an adult with an advanced solid tumor such as melanoma, head and neck, liver or kidney cancer. Both conserved end residues are part of each CDR3. D genes are given only for firm matches. The size of a clone is reported for some rows only, either as once, few or many, or as a class for expanded clones.

J gene: TRBJ1-1
clone size: NA
V gene: TRBV28
D gene: NA
CDR3 DNA: TGTGCCAGCAGCAAATCGATAGGGGTGAACACTGAAGCTTTCTTT
CDR3 protein: CASSKSIGVNTEAFF

J gene: TRBJ1-2
clone size: NA
V gene: TRBV9
D gene: NA
CDR3 DNA: TGTGCCAGCAGCTTGGGTGGGGACTATGGCTACACCTTC
CDR3 protein: CASSLGGDYGYTF

J gene: TRBJ2-7
clone size: NA
V gene: TRBV4-1
D gene: TRBD1
CDR3 DNA: TGCGCCAGCAGCCAAGTGTTAGGGGACAGCCCCCGGGAGCAGTACTTC
CDR3 protein: CASSQVLGDSPREQYF

J gene: TRBJ1-5
clone size: NA
V gene: TRBV27
D gene: NA
CDR3 DNA: TGTGCCAGCAGCCCTATGCGGGGGGAAGGAGGCAATCAGCCCCAGCATTTT
CDR3 protein: CASSPMRGEGGNQPQHF

J gene: TRBJ2-5
clone size: NA
V gene: TRBV10-1
D gene: NA
CDR3 DNA: TGCGCCAGCTCTTGGACGGAGCAAGAGACCCAGTACTTC
CDR3 protein: CASSWTEQETQYF

J gene: TRBJ1-5
clone size: NA
V gene: TRBV6-5
D gene: NA
CDR3 DNA: TGTGCCAGCAGTTACGGGGGGAGTAATCAGCCCCAGCATTTT
CDR3 protein: CASSYGGSNQPQHF

J gene: TRBJ2-5
clone size: few
V gene: TRBV27
D gene: TRBD2
CDR3 DNA: TGTGCCAGCAGTTTATTAGCGGGGGGGCCTGGAGAGACCCAGTACTTC
CDR3 protein: CASSLLAGGPGETQYF

J gene: TRBJ2-7
clone size: NA
V gene: TRBV7-6
D gene: TRBD1
CDR3 DNA: TGTGCCAGCAGCTTCGGACAGGACCCTTCCGAGCAGTACTTC
CDR3 protein: CASSFGQDPSEQYF

J gene: TRBJ2-1
clone size: NA
V gene: TRBV4-3
D gene: TRBD2
CDR3 DNA: TGCGCCAGCAGCCAAGGCGGGGGGTTTGGCAATGAGCAGTTCTTC
CDR3 protein: CASSQGGGFGNEQFF

J gene: TRBJ1-1
clone size: NA
V gene: TRBV9
D gene: TRBD1
CDR3 DNA: TGTGCCAGCAGCGCCGAGGGGGCGCGCTCTGAAGCTTTCTTT
CDR3 protein: CASSAEGARSEAFF

J gene: TRBJ2-7
clone size: NA
V gene: TRBV6-5
D gene: NA
CDR3 DNA: TGTGCCAGCAGTCCCTGGTTCGGATACGAGCAGTACTTC
CDR3 protein: CASSPWFGYEQYF

J gene: TRBJ2-3
clone size: NA
V gene: TRBV7-3
D gene: TRBD2
CDR3 DNA: TGTGCCAGCAGCCCAGCGGGGGGGCCGGGAGATACGCAGTATTTT
CDR3 protein: CASSPAGGPGDTQYF

J gene: TRBJ2-6
clone size: NA
V gene: TRBV12-5
D gene: TRBD1
CDR3 DNA: TGTGCTAGTGATCCGGACCAGGACAGGGTCGCCTCTGGGGCCAACGTCCTGACTTTC
CDR3 protein: CASDPDQDRVASGANVLTF

J gene: TRBJ1-1
clone size: NA
V gene: TRBV27
D gene: NA
CDR3 DNA: TGTGCCAGCAGTTTAAGTGTTGGGATGAACACTGAAGCTTTCTTT
CDR3 protein: CASSLSVGMNTEAFF

J gene: TRBJ2-3
clone size: NA
V gene: TRBV6-1
D gene: NA
CDR3 DNA: TGTGCCAGCAGTGAAGGGGATGGGACAGATACGCAGTATTTT
CDR3 protein: CASSEGDGTDTQYF

J gene: TRBJ2-3
clone size: NA
V gene: TRBV7-2
D gene: TRBD2
CDR3 DNA: TGTGCCAGCAGCTTAGAACCGGGACTAGCGGTAGATACGCAGTATTTT
CDR3 protein: CASSLEPGLAVDTQYF

J gene: TRBJ1-2
clone size: NA
V gene: TRBV6-5
D gene: NA
CDR3 DNA: TGTGCCAGCAGTTACACGCGGCTAGGTGACTATGGCTACACCTTC
CDR3 protein: CASSYTRLGDYGYTF

J gene: TRBJ2-1
clone size: NA
V gene: TRBV28
D gene: NA
CDR3 DNA: TGTGCCAGCAGCACCCCCTCTGGGGGGCCCACCTACAATGAGCAGTTCTTC
CDR3 protein: CASSTPSGGPTYNEQFF

J gene: TRBJ2-3
clone size: NA
V gene: TRBV9
D gene: NA
CDR3 DNA: TGTGCCAGCAGCTCTACCGGGACCTATACGCAGTATTTT
CDR3 protein: CASSSTGTYTQYF

J gene: TRBJ2-3
clone size: NA
V gene: TRBV11-1
D gene: NA
CDR3 DNA: TGTGCCAGCGGAGACTCTACTAGCACAGATACGCAGTATTTT
CDR3 protein: CASGDSTSTDTQYF

J gene: TRBJ2-1
clone size: NA
V gene: TRBV4-3
D gene: NA
CDR3 DNA: TGCGCCAGCAGCCAAGAACGAGCGATTTCAGATGAGCAGTTCTTC
CDR3 protein: CASSQERAISDEQFF

J gene: TRBJ1-1
clone size: NA
V gene: TRBV27
D gene: NA
CDR3 DNA: TGTGCCAGCAGTATCCAGGGTATGAACACTGAAGCTTTCTTT
CDR3 protein: CASSIQGMNTEAFF

J gene: TRBJ1-1
clone size: NA
V gene: TRBV7-2
D gene: NA
CDR3 DNA: TGTGCCAGCAGCTTCGGGGGAGGCACTGAAGCTTTCTTT
CDR3 protein: CASSFGGGTEAFF

J gene: TRBJ2-5
clone size: NA
V gene: TRBV29-1
D gene: NA
CDR3 DNA: TGCAGCGCCTCCCCGGAGGGGTACCAAGAGACCCAGTACTTC
CDR3 protein: CSASPEGYQETQYF